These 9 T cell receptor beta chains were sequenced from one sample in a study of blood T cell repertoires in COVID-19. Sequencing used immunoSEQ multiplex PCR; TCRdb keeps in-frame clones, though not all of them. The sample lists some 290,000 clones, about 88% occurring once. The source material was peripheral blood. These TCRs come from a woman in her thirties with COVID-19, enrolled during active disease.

As DNA, the CDR3 is TGCGCCAGCAGCTTGGATCGACAGGAGCAGTACTTC. This translates into CASSLDRQEQYF. The rearrangement joins TRBV5-1 to TRBJ2-7, with D maybe TRBD1 (5 bases). The CDR3 contains 12 residues. V was cut by 0 bases and J by 7 bases, with 8 bases left in between. In germline, CDR1 is SGHRS, CDR2 YFSETQ.

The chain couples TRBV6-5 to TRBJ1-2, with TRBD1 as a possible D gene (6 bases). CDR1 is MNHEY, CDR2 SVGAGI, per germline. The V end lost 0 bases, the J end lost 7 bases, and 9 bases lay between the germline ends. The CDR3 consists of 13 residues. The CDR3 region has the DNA TGTGCCAGCAGTTACTCGCGGGGGCCTGGCTACACCTTC. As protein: CASSYSRGPGYTF.

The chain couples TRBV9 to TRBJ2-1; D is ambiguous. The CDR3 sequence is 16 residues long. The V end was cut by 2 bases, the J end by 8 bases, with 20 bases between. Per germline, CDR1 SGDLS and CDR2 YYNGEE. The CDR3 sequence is CASSVRSRPGVDEQFF. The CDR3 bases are TGTGCCAGCAGCGTCCGAAGCCGCCCGGGTGTCGATGAGCAGTTCTTC.

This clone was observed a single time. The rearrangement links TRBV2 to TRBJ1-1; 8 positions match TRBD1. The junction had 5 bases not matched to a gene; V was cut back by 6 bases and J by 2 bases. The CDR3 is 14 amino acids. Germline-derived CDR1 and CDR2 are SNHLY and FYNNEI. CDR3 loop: CASSADRGNTEAFF. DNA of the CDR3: TGTGCCAGCAGCGCTGACAGGGGAAACACTGAAGCTTTCTTT.

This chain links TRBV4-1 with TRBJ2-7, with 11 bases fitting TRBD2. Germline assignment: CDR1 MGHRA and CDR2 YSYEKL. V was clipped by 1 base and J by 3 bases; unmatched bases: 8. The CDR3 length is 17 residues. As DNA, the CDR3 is TGCGCCAGCAGCCAAGTTTCGGGACTAGCGGTAAACTACGAGCAGTACTTC. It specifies CASSQVSGLAVNYEQYF.

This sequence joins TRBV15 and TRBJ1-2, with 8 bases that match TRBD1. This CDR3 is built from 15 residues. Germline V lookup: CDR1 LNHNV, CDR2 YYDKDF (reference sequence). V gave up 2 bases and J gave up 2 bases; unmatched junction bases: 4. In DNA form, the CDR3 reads TGTGCCACCAGCAGACCAGACAGGGGAAACTATGGCTACACCTTC. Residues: CATSRPDRGNYGYTF.

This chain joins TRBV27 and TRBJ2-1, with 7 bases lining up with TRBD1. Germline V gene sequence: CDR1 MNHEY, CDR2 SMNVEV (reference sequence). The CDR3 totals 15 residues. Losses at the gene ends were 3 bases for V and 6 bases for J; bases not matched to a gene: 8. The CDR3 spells CASSFGAQGFNEQFF. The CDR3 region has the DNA TGTGCCAGCAGTTTCGGTGCACAGGGGTTCAATGAGCAGTTCTTC.

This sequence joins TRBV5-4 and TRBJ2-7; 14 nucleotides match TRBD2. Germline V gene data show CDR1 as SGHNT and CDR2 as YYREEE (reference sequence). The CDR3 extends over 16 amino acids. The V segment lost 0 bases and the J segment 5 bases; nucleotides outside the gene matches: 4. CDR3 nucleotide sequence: TGTGCCAGCAGCTTGGCGGGACTAGCGGGAGTCGACGAGCAGTACTTC. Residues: CASSLAGLAGVDEQYF.

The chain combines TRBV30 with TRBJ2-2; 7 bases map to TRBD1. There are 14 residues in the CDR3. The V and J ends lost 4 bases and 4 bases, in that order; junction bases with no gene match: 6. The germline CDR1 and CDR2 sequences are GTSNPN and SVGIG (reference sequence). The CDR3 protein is CAWTPGQITGELFF. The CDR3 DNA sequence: TGTGCCTGGACCCCGGGACAGATCACCGGGGAGCTGTTTTTT.